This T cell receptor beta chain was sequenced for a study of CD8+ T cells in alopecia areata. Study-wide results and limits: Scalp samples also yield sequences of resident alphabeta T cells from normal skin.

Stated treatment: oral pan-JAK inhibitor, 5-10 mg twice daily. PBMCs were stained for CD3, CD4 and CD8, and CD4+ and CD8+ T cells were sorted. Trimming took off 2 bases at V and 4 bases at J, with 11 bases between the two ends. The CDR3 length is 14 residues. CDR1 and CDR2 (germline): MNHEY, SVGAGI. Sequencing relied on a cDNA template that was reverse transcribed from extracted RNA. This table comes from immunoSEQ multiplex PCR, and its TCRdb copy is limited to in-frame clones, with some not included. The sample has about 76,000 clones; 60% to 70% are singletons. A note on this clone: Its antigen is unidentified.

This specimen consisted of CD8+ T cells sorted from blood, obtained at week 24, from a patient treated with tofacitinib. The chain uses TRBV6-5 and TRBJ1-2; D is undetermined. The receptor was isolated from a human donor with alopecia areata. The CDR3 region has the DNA TGTGCCAGCAGTTACGCGGGCAGCTTCTATGGCTACACCTTC. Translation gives CASSYAGSFYGYTF.